Listed here are 25 T cell receptor beta chains from one sample, sequenced in a study of regulatory T cells in long-lasting Graves disease. The sample's time point: persistent/refractory GD, antithyroid drugs over 5 years with positive TRAb. RNA extracted from PBMCs served as the sequencing template. In building TCR beta libraries, iRepertoire HTBI primers were used together with Arm-PCR of CDR3 regions. TCRdb used MiXCR to reprocess the multiplex PCR reads, holding one entry per CDR3 protein. The sample yields 650,000 to 850,000 distinct CDR3 sequences, around 32% seen once. The sequenced sample was peripheral blood mononuclear cells (PBMCs), obtained when the disease was refractory, from a patient treated with antithyroid drugs. Every receptor here comes from a female donor with Graves disease.

The rearrangement links TRBV29-1 to TRBJ2-7; 10 bases line up with TRBD1. Germline V gives CDR1 SQVTM, CDR2 ANQGSEA. This CDR3 is 14 amino acids long. V lost 5 bases, J lost 2 bases, and 6 bases stayed unmatched. The DNA of the CDR3 is TGCAGCGTTAGTGTGGGACAGGGGCCCTACGAGCAGTACTTC. It is translated as CSVSVGQGPYEQYF.

This clonotype occurred once. The V call is TRBV5-5, the J call TRBJ1-1; D gene unclear. The CDR3 is made up of 15 amino acids. Germline V lookup: CDR1 SGHKS, CDR2 YYEKEE (reference sequence). V lost 3 bases to trimming and J lost 10 bases, with 22 bases between them. This chain's CDR3 is CASSYNAQAAAGAFF. The CDR3 nucleotides read TGTGCCAGCAGCTACAATGCACAAGCCGCGGCAGGAGCTTTCTTT.

This clonotype was seen ten or more times. One end of the junction varies from germline; a read error may be responsible. The chain recombines TRBV5-1 with TRBJ1-1, with D unresolved. CDR3 length: 13 amino acids. Germline CDR1 is SGHRS and CDR2 is YFSETQ. CDR3 bases: TGTGCCAGCAGTTTTGAAATGAACACTGAAGCTTTCTTT. This encodes CASSFEMNTEAFF. Full variable domain (remainder filled in from reference TRBV5-1 and TRBJ1-1): KAGVTQTPRYLIKTRGQQVTLSCSPISGHRSVSWYQQTPGQGLQFLFEYFSETQRNKGNFPGRFSGRQFSNSRSEMNVSTLELGDSALYLCASSFEMNTEAFFGQGTRLTVV.

This clonotype was detected only a few times. The V and J genes are TRBV10-3 and TRBJ2-7; D is unclear. CDR1 is ENHRY, CDR2 SYGVKD, per germline. The CDR3 is 13 residues long. V was pared by 3 bases and J by 0 bases, with 6 bases between. CDR3 protein: CAISDGSSYEQYF. The CDR3 region has the DNA TGTGCCATCAGTGATGGGTCCTCCTACGAGCAGTACTTC.

For this clonotype: With a much larger clone just one base away, this may be a read error. V gene TRBV2 combines with J gene TRBJ1-1; unclear D gene. V gave up 5 bases and J gave up 1 base, with 8 bases separating them. Germline loops: CDR1 SNHLY, CDR2 FYNNEI. This CDR3 comprises 13 residues. The CDR3: CASSSFENTEAFF. The CDR3 coding sequence is TGTGCCAGCAGTTCGTTCGAGAACACTGAAGCTTTCTTT.

This clonotype was detected many times. This rearrangement joins TRBV28 to TRBJ1-5; 7 bases line up with TRBD1. V gave up 7 bases and J gave up 4 bases; unmatched junction bases: 7. Germline V gene sequence: CDR1 MDHEN, CDR2 SYDVKM. The CDR3 is 14 residues long. The CDR3 DNA reads as TGTGCCAGCATAGAGGGGGCCGGTAATCAGCCCCAGCATTTT. Residues: CASIEGAGNQPQHF.

The chain has TRBV5-5 and TRBJ1-5; D unresolved. CDR1 SGHKS and CDR2 YYEKEE come from the germline V gene (reference sequence). The V and J ends lost 1 base and 9 bases respectively, with 17 bases between them. This CDR3 is built from 15 residues. CDR3 region: CASSLFRGTFRPQHF. For the CDR3, the DNA is TGTGCCAGCAGCTTGTTTCGGGGAACCTTCCGGCCCCAGCATTTT.

There are many counts of this clonotype. The chain combines TRBV2 with TRBJ1-2; perhaps TRBD1 as D (6 bases). This CDR3 region has 15 residues. The germline CDR1 and CDR2 sequences are SNHLY and FYNNEI. V was shortened by 6 bases and J by 2 bases, with 16 bases between the two germline ends. The DNA for the CDR3 is TGTGCCAGCAGGAGGGGGACTGCCCCAAACTATGGCTACACCTTC. It encodes CASRRGTAPNYGYTF.

The rearrangement joins TRBV6-5 to TRBJ2-2; 8 bases map to TRBD1. Germline V CDR1 and CDR2: MNHEY, SVGAGI. The J segment lost 2 bases and the V segment lost 0 bases, leaving 2 bases of the junction unmatched. The CDR3 runs 16 residues. The CDR3 spells CASSYSTGVNTGELFF. Here the CDR3 DNA reads TGTGCCAGCAGTTACTCGACAGGGGTAAACACCGGGGAGCTGTTTTTT.

This clonotype was detected a few times. This chain joins TRBV15 and TRBJ1-4, with D hard to call. CDR1 LNHNV and CDR2 YYDKDF come from the germline V gene (reference sequence). Trimming removed 5 bases from V and 0 bases from J, with 10 bases in between. The CDR3 covers 15 residues. The CDR3: CATSGGFATNEKLFF. Here the CDR3 DNA reads TGTGCCACCAGCGGAGGATTCGCAACTAATGAAAAACTGTTTTTT.

The sample holds one count of this clonotype. V gene TRBV19 combines with J gene TRBJ1-1, with TRBD1 matching over 7 bases. Germline V gene data show CDR1 as LNHDA and CDR2 as SQIVND (reference sequence). Germline trimming cut 3 bases from V and 11 bases from J; bases unmatched to any gene: 6. The CDR3 totals 12 residues. CDR3 sequence reads: CASSIPRGGAFF. The CDR3 DNA sequence: TGTGCCAGTAGTATTCCCAGGGGGGGCGCTTTCTTT.

V gene TRBV29-1 combines with J gene TRBJ1-2; the D is unclear. The CDR3 is made up of 10 amino acids. The V end was cut by 3 bases, the J end by 7 bases, with 6 bases between. The germline CDR1 and CDR2 sequences are SQVTM and ANQGSEA. CDR3 sequence reads: CSVDTGGYTF. In DNA form, the CDR3 reads TGCAGCGTTGACACGGGTGGCTACACCTTC.

This clonotype appeared once. This chain uses TRBV7-9 with TRBJ2-3; D is uncertain. Trimming left V 1 base short and J 3 bases short, with 8 bases between. Germline lookup yields CDR1 SEHNR and CDR2 FQNEAQ (reference sequence). The CDR3 spans 14 residues. In nucleotides, the CDR3 is TGTGCCAGCAGCTTAGAGCCGTTTACAGATACGCAGTATTTT. Protein: CASSLEPFTDTQYF.

This clonotype was seen only a few times. The rearrangement joins TRBV30 to TRBJ2-5, with TRBD1 as a possible D gene (5 bases). Looked up from germline, CDR1 is GTSNPN and CDR2 is SVGIG (reference sequence). Trimming shortened V by 0 bases and J by 4 bases, and 12 bases separated the two germline ends. This CDR3 is built from 14 residues. The CDR3: CAWSVLREGETQYF. The CDR3 DNA is TGTGCCTGGAGTGTACTCAGGGAAGGAGAGACCCAGTACTTC.

The chain recombines TRBV6-2 or TRBV6-3 with TRBJ2-7; TRBD1 aligns across 8 bases. Germline V gene sequence: CDR1 MNHEY, CDR2 SVGEGT. This CDR3 has 13 amino acids. The V and J ends lost 6 bases and 3 bases, in that order; junction bases with no gene match: 4. The DNA of the CDR3 is TGTGCCAGCAGCCGGGACAGGATCTACGAGCAGTACTTC. This translates into CASSRDRIYEQYF.

There are a few counts of this clonotype. J is TRBJ2-3 and V is TRBV28; 7 bases map to TRBD1. V lost 4 bases to trimming and J lost 4 bases; unmatched junction nucleotides: 5. This CDR3 spans 14 amino acids. Germline CDR1 is MDHEN and CDR2 is SYDVKM. The CDR3 here is CASSSLTGPDTQYF. DNA for the CDR3: TGTGCCAGCAGTTCGTTGACAGGGCCAGATACGCAGTATTTT.

The CDR3 sequence is CSARRTGQGNSPLHF. The CDR3 DNA follows: TGCAGTGCTAGGCGGACGGGACAGGGAAATTCACCCCTCCACTTT. V gene TRBV20-1 combines with J gene TRBJ1-6; TRBD1 agrees at 9 bases. This CDR3 is 15 amino acids long. The junction had 7 bases not matched to a gene; V was cut back by 3 bases and J by 7 bases. CDR1 and CDR2 (germline): DFQATT, SNEGSKA (reference sequence).

This clonotype was seen ten or more times. The J gene is TRBJ2-5, the V gene TRBV14; 7 positions match TRBD2. CDR1 is SGHDN and CDR2 is FVKESK in the germline V gene. The CDR3 is made up of 14 amino acids. J was trimmed by 2 bases and V by 5 bases; bases with no gene match: 5. The CDR3 nucleotides are TGTGCCAGCAGCGCCGGGACTACACAAGAGACCCAGTACTTC. Encoded protein: CASSAGTTQETQYF. Based on the CDR3 plus reference TRBV14 and TRBJ2-5, the full variable domain is EAGVTQFPSHSVIEKGQTVTLRCDPISGHDNLYWYRRVMGKEIKFLLHFVKESKQDESGMPNNRFLAERTGGTYSTLKVQPAELEDSGVYFCASSAGTTQETQYFGPGTRLLVL.

This clonotype has just a few counts. The V call is TRBV5-1, the J call TRBJ2-1, with 8 bases aligning to TRBD2. This CDR3 comprises 15 residues. The ends lost 4 bases at V and 7 bases at J; junction bases unmatched: 10. Germline CDR1 is SGHRS and CDR2 is YFSETQ. CDR3 DNA sequence: TGCGCCAGCAGCGCGGGCGGGGGGAACGGGAATGAGCAGTTCTTC. It specifies CASSAGGGNGNEQFF.

This clonotype was found a few times. The V gene is TRBV20-1, the J gene TRBJ1-1, with a tentative D call TRBD1 (6 bases). CDR1 DFQATT and CDR2 SNEGSKA come from the germline V gene (reference sequence). This CDR3 is 13 amino acids long. The CDR3, as DNA: TGCAGCGAAATATTAATCGAGGGGGCTGAAGCTTTCTTT. This encodes CSEILIEGAEAFF.

There are a few counts of this clonotype. The rearrangement links TRBV5-5 to TRBJ2-3; a possible D gene is TRBD2 (6 bases). Between the trimmed V and J ends, which lost 4 bases and 0 bases, there was a span of 15 bases. Per germline, CDR1 SGHKS and CDR2 YYEKEE (reference sequence). CDR3 size: 16 residues. The CDR3 region is CASSALASPSTDTQYF. CDR3 coding DNA: TGTGCCAGCAGCGCCCTAGCGTCTCCTAGCACAGATACGCAGTATTTT.

This clonotype appeared a few times. Mismatch with germline at one junction end may stem from a read error. The J gene is TRBJ1-1, the V gene TRBV5-1; D remains unclear. This CDR3 spans 14 amino acids. Germline V CDR1 and CDR2: SGHRS, YFSETQ. CDR3 bases: TGTGCCAGCAGTTTGCGGGCGGAGAACACTGAAGCTTTCTTT. Translated, it gives CASSLRAENTEAFF.

The table lists this clonotype with a few counts. V and J are TRBV20-1 and TRBJ1-5, with TRBD1 identical over 8 bases. V lost 5 bases, J lost 0 bases, and 6 bases stayed unmatched. This CDR3 has 15 amino acids. From germline, CDR1 is DFQATT and CDR2 SNEGSKA (reference sequence). CDR3 amino acids: CSASPTGASNQPQHF. In DNA, the CDR3 is TGCAGTGCTTCACCGACAGGGGCTAGCAATCAGCCCCAGCATTTT.

This chain uses TRBV5-6 with TRBJ2-4, with 13 nucleotides matching TRBD2. Looked up from germline, CDR1 is SGHDT and CDR2 is YYEEEE. The CDR3 has 18 residues. V gave up 0 bases and J gave up 8 bases; unmatched junction bases: 11. CDR3 nucleotides: TGTGCCAGCAGCTTGGCTCAGACTAGCGGGAGGAGAGAGTACATTCAGTACTTC. Translating it yields CASSLAQTSGRREYIQYF.

This chain connects TRBV6-5 to TRBJ2-2, with unresolved D. Germline V gene sequence: CDR1 MNHEY, CDR2 SVGAGI. V gave up 2 bases and J gave up 6 bases, with 10 bases separating them. This CDR3 contains 14 residues. CDR3 in amino acids: CASSYMVASGELFF. Here the CDR3 DNA reads TGTGCCAGCAGTTACATGGTAGCTTCCGGGGAGCTGTTTTTT.